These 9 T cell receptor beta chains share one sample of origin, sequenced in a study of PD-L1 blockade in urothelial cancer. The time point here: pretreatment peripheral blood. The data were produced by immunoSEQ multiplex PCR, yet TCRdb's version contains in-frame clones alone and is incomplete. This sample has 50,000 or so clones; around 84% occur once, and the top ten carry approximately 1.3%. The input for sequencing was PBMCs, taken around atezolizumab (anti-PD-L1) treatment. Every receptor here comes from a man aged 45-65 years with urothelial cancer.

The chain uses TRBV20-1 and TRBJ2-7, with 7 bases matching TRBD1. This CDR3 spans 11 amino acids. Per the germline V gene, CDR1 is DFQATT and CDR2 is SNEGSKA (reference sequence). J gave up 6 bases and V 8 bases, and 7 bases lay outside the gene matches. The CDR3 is CSTDRVGEQYF. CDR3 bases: TGCAGTACTGACAGGGTGGGCGAGCAGTACTTC.

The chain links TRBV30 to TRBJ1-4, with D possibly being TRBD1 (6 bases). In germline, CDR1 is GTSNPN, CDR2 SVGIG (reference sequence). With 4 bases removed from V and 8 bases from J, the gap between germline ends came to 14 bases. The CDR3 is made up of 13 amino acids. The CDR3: CAWTRVQGEKLFF. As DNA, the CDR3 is TGTGCCTGGACCCGAGTCCAGGGGGAAAAACTGTTTTTT.

The CDR3 spells CASRARDRGQEGYTF. CDR3 sequence (DNA): TGCGCCAGCAGGGCCCGGGACAGGGGGCAGGAGGGCTACACCTTC. This sequence joins TRBV10-2 and TRBJ1-2; 12 bases agree with TRBD1. The trim removed 6 bases at V and 8 bases at J, leaving 10 bases unmatched. The CDR3 is 15 residues long. CDR1 and CDR2 from the germline V gene are WSHSY and SAAADI.

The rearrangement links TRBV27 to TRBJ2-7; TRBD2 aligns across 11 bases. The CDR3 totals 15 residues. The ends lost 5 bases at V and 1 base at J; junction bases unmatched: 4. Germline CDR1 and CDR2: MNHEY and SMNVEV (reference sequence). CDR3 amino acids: CASSPTSGISYEQYF. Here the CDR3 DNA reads TGTGCCAGCAGTCCGACTAGCGGGATATCCTACGAGCAGTACTTC.

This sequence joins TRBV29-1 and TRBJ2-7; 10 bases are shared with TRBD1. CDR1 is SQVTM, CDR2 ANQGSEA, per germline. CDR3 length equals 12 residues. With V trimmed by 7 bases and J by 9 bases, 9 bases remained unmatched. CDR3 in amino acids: CSAVDRGGRQYF. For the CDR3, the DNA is TGCAGCGCTGTGGACAGGGGGGGACGGCAGTACTTC.

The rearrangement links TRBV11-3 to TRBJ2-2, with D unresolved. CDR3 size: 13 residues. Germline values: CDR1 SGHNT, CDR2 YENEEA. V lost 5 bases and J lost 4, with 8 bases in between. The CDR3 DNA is TGTGCCAGCAGCGCCTACTCCACCGGGGAGCTGTTTTTT. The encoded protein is CASSAYSTGELFF.

CDR3 amino acids: CASSPGQRTGELFF. CDR3 sequence (DNA): TGTGCCAGCTCACCGGGGCAGCGCACCGGGGAGCTGTTTTTT. V is TRBV18 and J is TRBJ2-2; D is perhaps TRBD1 (5 bases). The CDR3 sequence is 14 residues long. Germline CDR1 is KGHSH and CDR2 is LQKENI. The germline V and J ends were trimmed by 3 bases and 4 bases, with 9 bases remaining between them.

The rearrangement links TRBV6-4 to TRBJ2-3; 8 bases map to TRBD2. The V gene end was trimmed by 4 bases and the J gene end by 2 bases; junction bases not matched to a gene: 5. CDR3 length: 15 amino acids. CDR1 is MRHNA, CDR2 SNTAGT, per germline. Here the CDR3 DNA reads TGTGCCAGCAGTGTAATTAGCGGGGACACAGATACGCAGTATTTT. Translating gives CASSVISGDTDTQYF.

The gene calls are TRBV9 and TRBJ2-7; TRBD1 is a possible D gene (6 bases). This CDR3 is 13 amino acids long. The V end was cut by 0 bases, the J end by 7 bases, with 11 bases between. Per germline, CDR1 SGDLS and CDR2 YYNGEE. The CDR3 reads CASSVGQDLEQYF. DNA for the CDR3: TGTGCCAGCAGCGTAGGACAGGACCTGGAGCAGTACTTC.